These 3 T cell receptor beta chains came from one sample sequenced in a study of T cells in Graves' hyperthyroidism and ophthalmopathy. Using RNA transcripts as the source, TCR beta CDR3 regions were amplified. In the first-round RT-PCR of the TCR CDR3, the HTBI primer set was used. TCRdb re-analysed the multiplex PCR reads in MiXCR, keeping a single row per CDR3 protein. Among about 640,000 distinct CDR3 sequences listed, less than 25% were seen once. The sequencing sample was made of blood. Receptor source: a man aged 25 to 45 with Graves' ophthalmopathy.

This clonotype was observed a single time. The chain uses TRBV7-6 and TRBJ2-3, with D possibly called TRBD1 or TRBD2 (6 bases each). CDR3 size: 18 residues. V was pared by 0 bases and J by 6 bases, with 22 bases between. Germline V lookup: CDR1 SGHVS, CDR2 FNYEAQ. As DNA, the CDR3 is TGTGCCAGCAGCTTAGCACAGTCGGGGGTCAGGGGACTGGATACGCAGTATTTT. Protein sequence: CASSLAQSGVRGLDTQYF.

V and J are TRBV28 and TRBJ1-1; D is undetermined. The CDR3 extends over 16 amino acids. Germline assignment: CDR1 MDHEN and CDR2 SYDVKM. The germline V and J ends were trimmed by 4 bases and 3 bases, with 18 bases remaining between them. As DNA, the CDR3 is TGTGCCAGCAGTTATGGGGTTGCTATATGGGACACTGAAGCTTTCTTT. Translated, it gives CASSYGVAIWDTEAFF.

Many counts were recorded for this clonotype. The V call is TRBV6-1, the J call TRBJ2-3, with 10 bases matching TRBD1. V gave up 5 bases and J gave up 3 bases; unmatched junction bases: 5. CDR1 MNHNS and CDR2 SASEGT come from the germline V gene. This CDR3 has 15 amino acids. This chain's CDR3 is CASSFGTGETDTQYF. In DNA, the CDR3 is TGTGCCAGCAGTTTCGGGACAGGGGAAACAGATACGCAGTATTTT.